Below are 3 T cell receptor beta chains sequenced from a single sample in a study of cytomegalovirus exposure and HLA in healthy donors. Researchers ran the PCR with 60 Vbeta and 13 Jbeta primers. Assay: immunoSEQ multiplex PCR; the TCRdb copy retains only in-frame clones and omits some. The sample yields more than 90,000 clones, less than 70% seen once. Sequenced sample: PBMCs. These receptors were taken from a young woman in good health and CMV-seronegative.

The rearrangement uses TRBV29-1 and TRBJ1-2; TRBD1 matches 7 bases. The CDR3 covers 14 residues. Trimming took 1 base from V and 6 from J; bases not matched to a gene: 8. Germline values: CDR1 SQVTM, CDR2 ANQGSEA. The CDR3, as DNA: TGCAGCGTTGAAGGTGCCGTGGACAGGAATGGCTACACCTTC. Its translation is CSVEGAVDRNGYTF.

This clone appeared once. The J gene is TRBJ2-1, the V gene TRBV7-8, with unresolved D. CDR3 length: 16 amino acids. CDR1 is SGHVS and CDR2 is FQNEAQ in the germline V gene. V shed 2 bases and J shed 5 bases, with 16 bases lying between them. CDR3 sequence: CASSLPQAVVNNEQFF. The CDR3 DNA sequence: TGTGCCAGCAGCTTACCCCAGGCAGTAGTCAACAATGAGCAGTTCTTC.

The CDR3 reads CASSSAKSGGATTHGYTF. The CDR3 nucleotides read TGTGCCAGCAGCTCGGCAAAATCAGGGGGCGCTACGACCCATGGCTACACCTTC. The chain employs TRBV7-8 and TRBJ1-2; 8 bases fit TRBD1. This CDR3 comprises 18 residues. Trimming took 4 bases from V and 6 from J; bases not matched to a gene: 19. Germline CDR1 and CDR2: SGHVS and FQNEAQ.